Listed below are T cell receptor beta chains from one sample, sequenced in a study of cytomegalovirus exposure and HLA in healthy donors. Generated by immunoSEQ multiplex PCR, the TCRdb table keeps only in-frame clones and is missing some. The sample holds under 130,000 clones, 60% to 85% seen once. The sequencing sample was made of PBMCs. Receptors were obtained from a man in his forties or fifties in good health and CMV-seropositive. Both conserved end residues are trimmed from each CDR3. A D gene is named only where the DNA matches it firmly.

d_call	v_call	j_call	cdr3_aa
NA	TRBV12-5	TRBJ2-7	ASGIDITDEQY
NA	TRBV21-1	TRBJ2-7	ASSKGSSPPHEQY
NA	TRBV21-1	TRBJ1-4	ASGVRGFNEKLF
NA	TRBV2	TRBJ1-2	ASSDGRRHGYT
NA	TRBV25-1	TRBJ1-6	ASSDPRSGSPLH
TRBD1	TRBV7-8	TRBJ2-7	ASSLGTGLGYEQY
TRBD1	TRBV2	TRBJ2-7	ASRSVTGKWYEQY
NA	TRBV19	TRBJ2-2	ASSIPPTMSTGELF
TRBD2	TRBV6-1	TRBJ2-1	ASTLSGPEDGEQF
TRBD2	TRBV10-2	TRBJ2-7	ASSDVSGAYEQY
NA	TRBV28	TRBJ1-2	ASSPPFSGRGYGYT
TRBD2	TRBV15	TRBJ2-3	ATSGRTSGSSMDTQY
NA	TRBV5-1	TRBJ1-1	ASSLGTNGVMNTEAF
TRBD1	TRBV6-5	TRBJ2-5	ASNARGETQY
NA	TRBV5-1	TRBJ2-7	ASSPSPSGEQY
TRBD2	TRBV7-9	TRBJ2-3	ASSTLAGGTDTQY
TRBD1	TRBV19	TRBJ1-1	ASSTLTGNSMNTEAF
NA	TRBV9	TRBJ2-1	ASSWGAETSNEQF
TRBD2	TRBV11-2	TRBJ2-3	ASSLLLAGGPGDTQY
TRBD1	TRBV19	TRBJ2-2	ASSTQGVTGELF
NA	TRBV27	TRBJ1-5	ASSLNRLDQPQH
NA	TRBV19	TRBJ1-5	ASSIRDQPQH
TRBD2	TRBV15	TRBJ2-3	ATSRRSGRSADTQY
NA	TRBV11-1	TRBJ2-1	ASSFGGSSYNEQF
TRBD1	TRBV5-1	TRBJ1-1	ASSSGQGGFSEAF
TRBD1	TRBV2	TRBJ1-1	ASSDNGQGFNTEAF
NA	TRBV21-1	TRBJ2-3	ASNKGLAGGPTSTDTQY
NA	TRBV19	TRBJ2-2	ASKRTVAGTGELF
TRBD1	TRBV7-2	TRBJ1-2	ASSPGQEYGYT
TRBD2	TRBV7-3	TRBJ2-1	ASSIGPTSGGYNEQF
TRBD1	TRBV11-3	TRBJ2-5	ASSQGVLETQY
TRBD2	TRBV5-4	TRBJ2-3	ASSDRLAGGPTDTQY
NA	TRBV5-4	TRBJ2-2	ASYMAGTGELF
TRBD2	TRBV10-1	TRBJ2-7	ASSESTSGSYEQY
TRBD1	TRBV9	TRBJ1-4	ASSVGPGGGEKLF
TRBD2	TRBV5-1	TRBJ2-1	ASSLVVSGSNNEQF
NA	TRBV19	TRBJ1-5	ASSGGGAQPQH
NA	TRBV6-5	TRBJ1-3	ASKPGLAGNTIY
NA	TRBV9	TRBJ2-1	ASSVESGLSYNEQF
NA	TRBV27	TRBJ2-7	ASSTLLGRRSSYEQY
TRBD1	TRBV27	TRBJ2-7	ASSIGQGRYEQY
NA	TRBV19	TRBJ2-1	ASRQGSSYNEQF
NA	TRBV30	TRBJ2-5	AWSPPGEETQY
NA	TRBV11-3	TRBJ1-1	ASSLEANTEAF
TRBD1	TRBV4-2	TRBJ1-6	ASSQDVPGGGQHNSPLH
TRBD1	TRBV27	TRBJ1-1	ASRYRDSIEAF
NA	TRBV27	TRBJ2-1	ASSSVRDWGSVGQF
NA	TRBV7-2	TRBJ2-7	ASSYLAGSYEQY
NA	TRBV7-6	TRBJ2-1	ASSDRRVHEQF
NA	TRBV14	TRBJ1-1	ASSQVNRNTEAF
TRBD1	TRBV29-1	TRBJ2-5	SGAQGRVETQY
NA	TRBV11-2	TRBJ2-7	ASSLSARATSYEQY
TRBD1	TRBV5-1	TRBJ2-7	ASSPGQGGTYEQY
NA	TRBV19	TRBJ1-5	ASSYRVQQPQH
TRBD2	TRBV6-1	TRBJ2-5	ASSEMSGRSRVETQY
NA	TRBV7-9	TRBJ2-3	ASSLGIGTDTQY
TRBD2	TRBV10-3	TRBJ2-5	AISDGLAGVETQY
TRBD1	TRBV13	TRBJ2-7	ASSSGTGNYEQY
NA	TRBV7-9	TRBJ2-2	ASSLAGNTGELF
NA	TRBV6-1	TRBJ2-4	ASSSSGLAKNIQY